This is a list of T cell receptor beta chains from one sample in a study of blood T cell repertoires in COVID-19. Some clones are missing from TCRdb's copy, which holds only in-frame ones; the method was immunoSEQ multiplex PCR. The repertoire includes more than 300,000 clones, approximately 90% of them detected once, and less than 4.5% sits in the top ten. Sequenced material: PBMCs or T cells enriched from blood (not recorded which). These receptors were taken from a man aged 25-40 years who had recovered from COVID-19. CDR3s include the opening cysteine and the closing phenylalanine or tryptophan. The D gene is left open where the match is weak. Only some rows state a clone size, as once, few, many or a class for expanded clones.

clone_size,v_call,d_call,j_call,cdr3_aa,cdr3_nt
NA,TRBV2,TRBD2,TRBJ2-3,CASSGLAGGLRPDTDTQYF,TGTGCCAGCAGTGGGCTGGCGGGGGGGCTCCGGCCCGACACAGATACGCAGTATTTT
NA,TRBV14,NA,TRBJ1-4,CASSQDWNRAGEKLFF,TGTGCCAGCAGCCAAGATTGGAACAGGGCGGGTGAAAAACTGTTTTTT
NA,TRBV5-4,TRBD2,TRBJ2-5,CASSPRTSVEETQYF,TGTGCCAGCAGCCCGCGGACTAGCGTAGAAGAGACCCAGTACTTC
NA,TRBV5-4,NA,TRBJ2-5,CASQGGLQETQYF,TGTGCCAGCCAGGGGGGCCTACAAGAGACCCAGTACTTC
NA,TRBV18,TRBD1,TRBJ1-1,CASSLAGQGAEAFF,TGTGCCAGCTCACTCGCGGGACAGGGGGCTGAAGCTTTCTTT
NA,TRBV6-5,TRBD1,TRBJ2-1,CASDWTGRYNEQFF,TGTGCCAGCGACTGGACAGGGCGCTACAATGAGCAGTTCTTC
NA,TRBV11-3,TRBD1,TRBJ2-1,CASREGGNNEQFF,TGTGCCAGCAGGGAAGGGGGCAACAATGAGCAGTTCTTC
few,TRBV5-4,TRBD1,TRBJ1-2,CASSQDRVANYGYTF,TGTGCCAGCAGCCAAGACAGGGTGGCTAACTATGGCTACACCTTC
NA,TRBV27,TRBD1,TRBJ1-2,CASRLTGGVPWNGYTF,TGTGCCAGCAGACTGACAGGGGGCGTCCCGTGGAATGGCTACACCTTC
NA,TRBV15,NA,TRBJ1-1,CATSRYLTGTPNTEAFF,TGTGCCACCAGCAGATACCTGACCGGGACACCGAACACTGAAGCTTTCTTT
NA,TRBV4-1,NA,TRBJ1-5,CASSQELRVHQPQHF,TGCGCCAGCAGCCAAGAACTCAGGGTCCATCAGCCCCAGCATTTT
NA,TRBV3-1/TRBV3-2,NA,TRBJ1-2,CASRTRLTGGSGYTF,TGTGCCAGCAGAACTCGACTGACAGGCGGCAGTGGCTACACCTTC
NA,TRBV5-1,TRBD2,TRBJ2-3,CASSSRTGGPSTDTQYF,TGCGCCAGCAGCTCGAGGACGGGGGGACCTAGCACAGATACGCAGTATTTT
NA,TRBV12-5,NA,TRBJ1-1,CASGFLSAEAFF,TGTGCTAGTGGTTTTTTGTCCGCTGAAGCTTTCTTT